Shown below are 27 T cell receptor beta chains from a single sample sequenced in a study of a mutant IDH1 vaccine in newly diagnosed glioma. The time point was: week 35, safety follow-up. Every single dose of the vaccine, 300 ug of mutant IDH1 20-mer peptide, came with topical imiquimod. Some clones are missing from TCRdb's copy, which holds only in-frame ones; the method was immunoSEQ multiplex PCR. The data show 58,000 or so clones, with roughly nine tenths seen just once and 1.6% held by the top ten. For these TCRs, the target antigens are not known. The source material was PBMCs, sampled from a glioma patient whose treatment included an IDH1 peptide vaccine. The origin of the receptors is a man aged 40-49 years with glioma.

This sequence joins TRBV4-1 and TRBJ1-2; 9 nucleotides match TRBD1. V trimming: 2 bases; J trimming: 8 bases; junction bases outside the gene matches: 9. CDR3 length: 15 residues. CDR1 and CDR2 from the germline V gene are MGHRA and YSYEKL. The CDR3 is CASSQPMGQGGGYTF. Here the CDR3 DNA reads TGCGCCAGCAGCCAACCTATGGGACAGGGAGGGGGCTACACCTTC.

The V call is TRBV29-1, the J call TRBJ1-1, with D possibly matching TRBD1 (5 bases). From germline, CDR1 is SQVTM and CDR2 ANQGSEA. The V and J ends lost 6 bases and 1 base respectively, with 9 bases between them. The CDR3 has 12 residues. The CDR3 is CSVGRGNTEAFF. CDR3 in DNA: TGCAGCGTGGGACGGGGGAACACTGAAGCTTTCTTT.

This rearrangement joins TRBV27 to TRBJ2-7; unclear D gene. V was cut by 6 bases and J by 4 bases, with 7 bases left in between. The germline CDR1 and CDR2 sequences are MNHEY and SMNVEV (reference sequence). The length of the CDR3 is 11 residues. CDR3 nucleotide sequence: TGTGCCAGCAGGGGGTTTTACGAGCAGTACTTC. It encodes CASRGFYEQYF.

The chain carries TRBV7-2 and TRBJ1-1; TRBD1 agrees at 7 bases. This CDR3 has 14 residues. J was trimmed by 4 bases and V by 4 bases; bases with no gene match: 6. Germline V gene lookup returns CDR1 SGHTA and CDR2 FQGNSA. For the CDR3, the DNA is TGTGCCAGCAGCTCCCGGGACAGTTTCACTGAAGCTTTCTTT. It yields the protein CASSSRDSFTEAFF.

This rearrangement joins TRBV7-2 to TRBJ2-5, with D tentatively TRBD2 (5 bases). V was cut by 5 bases and J by 2 bases, with 12 bases left in between. Germline V lookup: CDR1 SGHTA, CDR2 FQGNSA. The CDR3 is made up of 14 amino acids. In DNA form, the CDR3 reads TGTGCCAGCAGCACTCGACGGGGACAAGAGACCCAGTACTTC. The encoded protein is CASSTRRGQETQYF.

On this clone: The junction does not match germline at one end; this may be a read error. The chain has TRBV5-1 and TRBJ2-7, with D possibly being TRBD2 (5 bases). The CDR3 has 15 amino acids. The germline CDR1 and CDR2 sequences are SGHRS and YFSETQ. The CDR3 region has the DNA TGCGCCAACAGCTTGTTGCCGGGAACGAGTCGGGAGCAGTACTTC. It codes for CANSLLPGTSREQYF.

The chain employs TRBV23-1 and TRBJ2-7, with D unclear. TRBV23-1 is classed as an ORF, of uncertain function. V lost 1 base to trimming and J lost 0 bases, with 7 bases between them. The CDR3 has 14 residues. The CDR3: CASSQLAASYEQYF. The DNA of the CDR3 is TGCGCCAGCAGTCAATTGGCAGCCTCCTACGAGCAGTACTTC.

J is TRBJ1-5 and V is TRBV6-1, with D tentatively TRBD1 (5 bases). Germline CDR1 and CDR2: MNHNS and SASEGT. V lost 7 bases and J lost 4, with 17 bases in between. This CDR3 is 15 amino acids long. The CDR3 DNA reads TGTGCCAGCAACGACGGGGCCGGGCCAAATCAGCCCCAGCATTTT. It encodes CASNDGAGPNQPQHF.

The table lists this clone with a few counts. V gene TRBV4-1 combines with J gene TRBJ1-2; the match to TRBD1 covers 7 bases. After removal of 5 bases from V and 2 bases from J, the junction contained 2 bases not matched to a gene. This CDR3 is built from 13 residues. In germline, CDR1 is MGHRA, CDR2 YSYEKL. CDR3 bases: TGCGCCAGCAGCAAAGGGGGCAACTATGGCTACACCTTC. It codes for CASSKGGNYGYTF.

This clone has more than one count but fewer than ten. The chain has TRBV2 and TRBJ1-2; unclear D gene. V lost 7 bases, J lost 7 bases, and 22 bases lay in between. Germline V gene lookup returns CDR1 SNHLY and CDR2 FYNNEI. The CDR3 runs 15 residues. The CDR3 DNA sequence: TGTGCCAGCAACCCCCAGTCAGGTACTGGGTTTGGCTACACCTTC. It encodes CASNPQSGTGFGYTF. The full variable domain, rest sourced from reference TRBV2 and TRBJ1-2, is EPEVTQTPSHQVTQMGQEVILRCVPISNHLYFYWYRQILGQKVEFLVSFYNNEISEKSEIFDDQFSVERPDGSNFTLKIRSTKLEDSAMYFCASNPQSGTGFGYTFGSGTRLTVV.

The chain joins TRBV6-4 to TRBJ1-2; a possible D gene is TRBD1 (6 bases). Germline loops: CDR1 MRHNA, CDR2 SNTAGT. The V end lost 6 bases, the J end lost 1 base, and 9 bases lay between the germline ends. The CDR3 runs 13 residues. The CDR3 region has the DNA TGTGCCAGCAGAGGGGGATATAACTATGGCTACACCTTC. As protein: CASRGGYNYGYTF.

The CDR3 bases are TGTGCCAGCCGCAACTTTGACAAGACCTACGAGCAGTACTTC. This encodes CASRNFDKTYEQYF. The genes are TRBV5-4 and TRBJ2-7; D not certain. CDR3 length: 14 residues. V was pared by 7 bases and J by 2 bases, with 16 bases between. Germline lookup yields CDR1 SGHNT and CDR2 YYREEE (reference sequence).

The V gene is TRBV6-6, the J gene TRBJ1-1; no firm D call. Germline V gene data show CDR1 as MNHNY and CDR2 as SVGAGI (reference sequence). V dropped 3 bases and J dropped 4 bases, with 12 bases sitting between them. The CDR3 sequence is 14 residues long. The CDR3 nucleotides are TGTGCCAGCAGTTATTCCCAACGGGTCACTGAAGCTTTCTTT. The encoded protein is CASSYSQRVTEAFF.

This chain connects TRBV7-9 to TRBJ2-7; 12 positions agree with TRBD2. Germline V lookup: CDR1 SEHNR, CDR2 FQNEAQ (reference sequence). V lost 4 bases and J lost 3; bases outside the gene matches: 1. The CDR3 has 14 amino acids. The CDR3 region is CASSSLAGGYEQYF. CDR3 DNA sequence: TGTGCCAGCAGCTCACTAGCGGGAGGCTACGAGCAGTACTTC.

About this clone itself: The sample has other DNA sequences that encode this CDR3 too. The chain has TRBV5-6 and TRBJ2-7; no definite D call. V lost 2 bases and J 4 bases, leaving 4 bases between the germline ends. The CDR3 contains 11 residues. Germline loops: CDR1 SGHDT, CDR2 YYEEEE. CDR3 DNA sequence: TGTGCCAGCAGCTTAGGGTACGAGCAGTACTTC. It encodes CASSLGYEQYF.

The rearrangement joins TRBV11-2 to TRBJ1-1; 10 nucleotides agree with TRBD1. Losses at the gene ends were 1 base for V and 10 bases for J; bases not matched to a gene: 3. This CDR3 spans 13 amino acids. Germline CDR1 SGHAT, CDR2 FQNNGV. CDR3 residues: CASSLVRTGGAFF. The CDR3 region has the DNA TGTGCCAGCAGCTTAGTGAGGACAGGGGGAGCTTTCTTT.

V is TRBV7-2 and J is TRBJ1-1; 9 bases match TRBD1. Trimming cost V 2 bases and J 4 bases; bases outside gene matches: 5. The CDR3 runs to 15 residues. Germline loops: CDR1 SGHTA, CDR2 FQGNSA. The CDR3 region has the DNA TGTGCCAGCAGCTTACTACAGGGGGCAGGCACTGAAGCTTTCTTT. It is translated as CASSLLQGAGTEAFF.

The CDR3 DNA follows: TGCGCCAGCAGCTTGGCCCCCCGGGCGAACACTGAAGCTTTCTTT. Amino acid sequence: CASSLAPRANTEAFF. The chain recombines TRBV5-1 with TRBJ1-1, with D unresolved. This CDR3 spans 15 amino acids. Germline lookup yields CDR1 SGHRS and CDR2 YFSETQ. V lost 0 bases and J lost 1, with 10 bases in between.

This clone has just one count. The rearrangement links TRBV6-5 to TRBJ2-2; D remains unclear. The CDR3 runs to 15 residues. Germline assignment: CDR1 MNHEY and CDR2 SVGAGI. V lost 7 bases and J 3 bases, leaving 15 bases between the germline ends. CDR3: CASKRRFGDTGELFF. Written as DNA, the CDR3 is TGTGCCAGCAAAAGACGGTTTGGGGACACCGGGGAGCTGTTTTTT.

CDR3 in amino acids: CASSARQGGYGYTF. The CDR3 DNA reads as TGTGCCAGCAGCGCCCGACAGGGGGGCTATGGCTACACCTTC. The chain recombines TRBV7-9 with TRBJ1-2; TRBD1 matches at 9 bases. CDR3 size: 14 residues. V gave up 5 bases and J gave up 4 bases; unmatched junction bases: 5. Germline CDR1 SEHNR, CDR2 FQNEAQ (reference sequence).

CDR3 DNA: TGTGCCAGCAGTTACGAAGGGGAGGGGCTGCAGTACTTC. Its protein is CASSYEGEGLQYF. The chain links TRBV6-5 to TRBJ2-7; 7 positions match TRBD2. The V gene's germline CDR1 is MNHEY and CDR2 SVGAGI. CDR3 length equals 13 residues. V lost 2 bases, J lost 9 bases, and 7 bases stayed unmatched.

The rearrangement uses TRBV2 and TRBJ2-1; unclear D gene. The ends were cut back, 1 base at V and 10 bases at J, with 5 bases in the middle. Germline-derived CDR1 and CDR2 are SNHLY and FYNNEI. The CDR3 is 11 residues long. The CDR3 loop is CASSEETEQFF. The CDR3 DNA reads as TGTGCCAGCAGTGAAGAAACCGAGCAGTTCTTC.

V and J are TRBV28 and TRBJ1-1, with unresolved D. Trimming left V 10 bases short and J 1 base short, with 7 bases between. From germline, CDR1 is MDHEN and CDR2 SYDVKM. The CDR3 covers 11 residues. The CDR3 DNA sequence: TGTGCCACTACGGAGAACACTGAAGCTTTCTTT. This codes for CATTENTEAFF.

The V call is TRBV4-1, the J call TRBJ2-7, with D maybe TRBD2 (6 bases). The CDR3 is 13 residues long. Trimming left V 5 bases short and J 4 bases short, with 12 bases between. Per germline, CDR1 MGHRA and CDR2 YSYEKL. The CDR3: CASSISSGYEQYF. Written as DNA, the CDR3 is TGCGCCAGCAGCATCAGTAGCGGATACGAGCAGTACTTC.

V and J are TRBV19 and TRBJ1-2; D gene ambiguous. Germline V gene lookup returns CDR1 LNHDA and CDR2 SQIVND (reference sequence). CDR3 length equals 12 residues. The V and J ends lost 3 bases and 8 bases respectively, with 10 bases between them. The CDR3, as DNA: TGTGCCAGTAGTATTGAGGCGCGGGGCTACACCTTC. This encodes CASSIEARGYTF.

The chain combines TRBV7-9 with TRBJ2-1; 7 bases align to TRBD2. Germline V gives CDR1 SEHNR, CDR2 FQNEAQ (reference sequence). This CDR3 contains 15 residues. V trimming: 3 bases; J trimming: 5 bases; junction bases outside the gene matches: 7. The CDR3 protein is CASSFGGGIHNEQFF. For the CDR3, the DNA is TGTGCCAGCAGCTTCGGGGGAGGGATCCACAATGAGCAGTTCTTC.

The chain couples TRBV15 to TRBJ2-7, with a possible D match to TRBD2 (5 bases). The CDR3 covers 14 residues. The V end was cut by 0 bases, the J end by 2 bases, with 8 bases between. The germline V gene encodes CDR1 LNHNV and CDR2 YYDKDF (reference sequence). In DNA form, the CDR3 reads TGTGCCACCAGCAGAGACCTCGGGACCTACGAGCAGTACTTC. Amino acid sequence: CATSRDLGTYEQYF.